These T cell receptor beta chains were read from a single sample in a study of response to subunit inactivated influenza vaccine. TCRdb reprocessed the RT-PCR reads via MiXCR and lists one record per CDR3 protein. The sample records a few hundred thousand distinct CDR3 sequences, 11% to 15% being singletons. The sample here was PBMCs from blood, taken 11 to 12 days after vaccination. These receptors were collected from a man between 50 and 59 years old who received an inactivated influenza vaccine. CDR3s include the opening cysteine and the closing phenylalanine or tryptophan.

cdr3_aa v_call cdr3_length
CASSIEWRVNTGELFF TRBV19 16
CASSRVEASSYNEQFF TRBV6-2/TRBV6-3 16
CASNGRSHTEAFF TRBV14 13
CASSARTSSYNEQFF TRBV6-4 15
CASSQRGSVTDTQYF TRBV4-3 15
CSASETGENIQYF TRBV20-1 13
CASSPRGDPGWGETQYF TRBV9 17
CASSSIAGGPVGETQYF TRBV27 17
CASSFDRGAYEQYF TRBV6-5 14
CASSLKRDSNEQFF TRBV12-3/TRBV12-4 14
CSVARDRGTDTQYF TRBV20-1 14
CASSQGASGGATGELFF TRBV4-3 17
CASSLLAGVIDEQFF TRBV27 15
CSVEPRPDRGETQYF TRBV29-1 15
CSARWGAYEQYF TRBV20-1 12
CASMIRREGETQYF TRBV12-3/TRBV12-4 14